The rows below give T cell receptor beta chains drawn from one sample of a study of cytomegalovirus exposure and HLA in healthy donors. Assay: immunoSEQ multiplex PCR; the TCRdb copy retains only in-frame clones and omits some. Recorded here are tens of thousands of clones; the top ten clones represent approximately 11%. Sequenced input: PBMCs. These receptors came from a woman in her 50s in good health and CMV-seropositive. The CDR3 runs from the conserved cysteine through the conserved F or W. D genes are given only for firm matches.

CDR3 length	V gene	D gene	J gene	CDR3 DNA	CDR3 protein
14	TRBV4-1	-	TRBJ2-3	TGCGCCAGCAGCCAAGACGGGTACACAGATACGCAGTATTTT	CASSQDGYTDTQYF
15	TRBV28	TRBD2	TRBJ2-7	TGTGCCAGCAGCTCACTTAGCGGGAGTGTCCACGAGCAGTACTTC	CASSSLSGSVHEQYF
14	TRBV9	-	TRBJ1-1	TGTGCCAGCAGCATCCCGGCGGGGGCACTGAAAGCTTTCTTT	CASSIPAGALKAFF
13	TRBV9	-	TRBJ1-2	TGTGCCAGCAGCGAAGGTGGAGGTAACGGCTACACCTTC	CASSEGGGNGYTF
16	TRBV6-5	-	TRBJ2-7	TGTGCCAGCAGTTACTCCGCTGGAGCGGGTACGTACGAGCAGTACTTC	CASSYSAGAGTYEQYF
14	TRBV6-6	TRBD1	TRBJ2-7	TGTGCCAGCAGTTACGCGACAGGGTCCTACGAGCAGTACTTC	CASSYATGSYEQYF
15	TRBV6-1	TRBD2	TRBJ2-1	TGTGCCACCCAATTAGGACTAGCGGCCTACAATGAGCAGTTCTTC	CATQLGLAAYNEQFF
14	TRBV7-8	TRBD2	TRBJ2-4	TGTGCCAGCAGCTGGGGGACTAGCGAAAACATTCAGTACTTC	CASSWGTSENIQYF
15	TRBV18	TRBD1	TRBJ2-7	TGTGCCAGCTCACCACTGGGGACAGGGTACTACGAGCAGTACTTC	CASSPLGTGYYEQYF
13	TRBV29-1	TRBD1	TRBJ2-7	TGCAGCGTTGTGGGACAGGGTTCCTACGAGCAGTACTTC	CSVVGQGSYEQYF
16	TRBV30	TRBD1	TRBJ1-1	TGTGCCTGGAGTGCCGGGACAGGGGGTTCGGTCACTGAAGCTTTCTTT	CAWSAGTGGSVTEAFF
10	TRBV10-1	-	TRBJ2-5	TGCGCCAGCAGCTCAGAGACCCAGTACTTC	CASSSETQYF
13	TRBV6-4	-	TRBJ2-5	TGTGCCAGCAGTGCAGGGGCGCGGGAGACCCAGTACTTC	CASSAGARETQYF
15	TRBV9	TRBD1	TRBJ2-7	TGTGCCAGCAGCTCCCGGGACAGTTCTTCCTACGAGCAGTACTTC	CASSSRDSSSYEQYF
14	TRBV6-5	TRBD1	TRBJ1-2	TGTGCCAGCAGGTCATATCAGGGGGGCTATGGCTACACCTTC	CASRSYQGGYGYTF
16	TRBV28	-	TRBJ2-7	TGTGCCAGCAGTTTCCTAGGGGGATGGGGATCCTACGAGCAGTACTTC	CASSFLGGWGSYEQYF
14	TRBV27	TRBD1	TRBJ2-7	TGTGCCAGCAGTAGGGACAGGGGTTTGTACGAGCAGTACTTC	CASSRDRGLYEQYF
15	TRBV5-6	-	TRBJ1-6	TGTGCCAGCAGGATCGAACAGGGTGGATGGTCACCCCTCCACTTT	CASRIEQGGWSPLHF
13	TRBV28	-	TRBJ2-7	TGTGCCAGCAGTTTATGGACCCCAGGCGAGCAGTACTTC	CASSLWTPGEQYF
17	TRBV5-6	-	TRBJ2-3	TGTGCCAGCAGCTTGGAATCAGGACTAACTAGCACAGATACGCAGTATTTT	CASSLESGLTSTDTQYF
15	TRBV25-1	-	TRBJ2-5	TGTGCCAGCAGCGCCTCGGACAGACCCCCGGAGACCCAGTACTTC	CASSASDRPPETQYF
15	TRBV18	TRBD2	TRBJ2-7	TGTGCCAGCTCACCACACCCGGGAGGCGGCTACGAGCAGTACTTC	CASSPHPGGGYEQYF
12	TRBV5-1	-	TRBJ2-1	TGCGCCAGCAGCTTGGCCGTGGACACCCAGTTCTTC	CASSLAVDTQFF
14	TRBV6-5	TRBD2	TRBJ2-7	TGTGCCAGCAGTTACGAGTTAGCGGGGGACGAGCAGTACTTC	CASSYELAGDEQYF
15	TRBV5-1	-	TRBJ2-5	TGCGCCAGCAGCTTGGTTGCGGGCACGACGGAGACCCAGTACTTC	CASSLVAGTTETQYF
13	TRBV30	TRBD2	TRBJ2-1	TGTGCCTGGAGTCAACTAGCGACGAGGGGGCAGTTCTTC	CAWSQLATRGQFF
12	TRBV28	TRBD1	TRBJ1-5	TGTGCCAGCAGTTTAGGGACAGGTTCGCAGCATTTT	CASSLGTGSQHF
12	TRBV5-1	-	TRBJ2-5	TGCGCCAGCAGCCCCTCCCCAGAGACCCAGTACTTC	CASSPSPETQYF
15	TRBV11-2	TRBD1	TRBJ2-7	TGTGCCAGCAATCCGACAGGGACACTCGCCTACGAGCAGTACTTC	CASNPTGTLAYEQYF
14	TRBV7-2	-	TRBJ1-4	TGTGCCAGCAGCGGCGGGCCAACTAATGAAAAACTGTTTTTT	CASSGGPTNEKLFF
14	TRBV12-5	-	TRBJ2-7	TGTGCTAGTGGCCCCGGTGGGAGCTCCTACGAGCAGTACTTC	CASGPGGSSYEQYF
14	TRBV14	-	TRBJ2-1	TGTGCCAGCAGCCTGGCGGGAACAAGAAATGAGCAGTTCTTC	CASSLAGTRNEQFF
14	TRBV18	-	TRBJ2-7	TGTGCCAGCTCACCAGCGACAGGAAATTACGAGCAGTACTTC	CASSPATGNYEQYF
17	TRBV2	TRBD1	TRBJ1-5	TGTGCCAGCAAGCCCTCCCGGGACAGGGGGCTTGGGCAGCCCCAGCATTTT	CASKPSRDRGLGQPQHF
14	TRBV10-2	-	TRBJ1-5	TGCGCCAGCAGTGAGGGACATCTCGATCAGCCCCAGCATTTT	CASSEGHLDQPQHF
14	TRBV7-2	-	TRBJ2-2	TGTGCCAGCAGCTTAGGCGTGAACACCGGGGAGCTGTTTTTT	CASSLGVNTGELFF
13	TRBV2	-	TRBJ1-4	TGTGCCAGCAGGAGGGAGGGAACCGAAAAACTGTTTTTT	CASRREGTEKLFF
17	TRBV9	TRBD1	TRBJ2-7	TGTGCCAGCAGCCCCGTGGGGTGGGGGACAGGGGCCTACGAGCAGTACTTC	CASSPVGWGTGAYEQYF
14	TRBV27	TRBD1	TRBJ1-3	TGTGCCAGCAGCTCACAGGGGGTTGGAAACACCATATATTTT	CASSSQGVGNTIYF
15	TRBV18	TRBD1	TRBJ2-7	TGTGCCAGCTCAAGTAACAGGGGTAAGGGCGACGAGCAGTACTTC	CASSSNRGKGDEQYF
15	TRBV6-5	-	TRBJ1-1	TGTGCCAGCAGTTACCTCTCACAGGGTCGCACTGAAGCTTTCTTT	CASSYLSQGRTEAFF